This T cell receptor beta chain was documented in a study of CXCR3-negative and CXCR3-positive naive CD8 T cells. UMI labels and 5' RACE were used to prepare the TRB cDNA libraries. For each CDR3 protein, TCRdb gives one entry from its re-call of the 5' RACE reads, without DNA. The sample totals tens of thousands of distinct CDR3 sequences; its top ten clones hold more than 3.5%. CDR3 size: 14 residues. Specimen: naive CXCR3- CD8+ T cells from blood. Subset described: CD45RO-CCR7+CD27+CD95- naive CD8+ T cells lacking CXCR3 (TNR3-). This sequence was found in a human donor in good health. Some clones in this sample may be carry-over from other donors' samples. V is TRBV21-1 and J is TRBJ1-2; TCRdb's D gene call, TRBD1, goes unchecked for lack of DNA. TRBV21-1 is designated a pseudogene. The CDR3 protein is CASSKGIGDYGYTF.